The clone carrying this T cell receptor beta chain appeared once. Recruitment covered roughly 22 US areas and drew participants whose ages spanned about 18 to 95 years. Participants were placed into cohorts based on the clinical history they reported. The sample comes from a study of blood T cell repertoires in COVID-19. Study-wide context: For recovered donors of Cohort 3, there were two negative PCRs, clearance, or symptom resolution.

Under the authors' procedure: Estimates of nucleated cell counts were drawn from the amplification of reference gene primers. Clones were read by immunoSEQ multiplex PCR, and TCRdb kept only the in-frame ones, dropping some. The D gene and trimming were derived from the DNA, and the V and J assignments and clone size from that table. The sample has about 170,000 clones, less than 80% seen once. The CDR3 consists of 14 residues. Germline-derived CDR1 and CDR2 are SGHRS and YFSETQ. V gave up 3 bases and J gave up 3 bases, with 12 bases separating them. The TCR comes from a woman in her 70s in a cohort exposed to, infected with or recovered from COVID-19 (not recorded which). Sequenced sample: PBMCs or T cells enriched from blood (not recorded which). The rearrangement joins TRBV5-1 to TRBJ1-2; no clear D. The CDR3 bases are TGCGCCAGCAGCTCCGGGGTACGGGACTATGGCTACACCTTC. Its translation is CASSSGVRDYGYTF.